This T cell receptor (beta chain) emerged from a study of blood T cell repertoires in COVID-19. The repertoire was sequenced with immunoSEQ multiplex PCR; TCRdb's copy has only in-frame clones and lacks some. The sample includes 330,000 or so clones, around 90% seen only once; the top ten take 5% to 6%. This CDR3 contains 12 residues. The V end lost 1 base, the J end lost 15 bases, and 13 bases lay between the germline ends. The germline V gene encodes CDR1 MNHNS and CDR2 SASEGT. V and J are TRBV6-1 and TRBJ2-1; D remains ambiguous. The receptor's source is a man between 25 and 39 years old who had recovered from COVID-19. The sample was PBMCs or T cells enriched from blood (not recorded which). CDR3 bases: TGTGCCAGCAGTGAAGGGGCGTGGATGCGGTTCTTC. Its protein is CASSEGAWMRFF.